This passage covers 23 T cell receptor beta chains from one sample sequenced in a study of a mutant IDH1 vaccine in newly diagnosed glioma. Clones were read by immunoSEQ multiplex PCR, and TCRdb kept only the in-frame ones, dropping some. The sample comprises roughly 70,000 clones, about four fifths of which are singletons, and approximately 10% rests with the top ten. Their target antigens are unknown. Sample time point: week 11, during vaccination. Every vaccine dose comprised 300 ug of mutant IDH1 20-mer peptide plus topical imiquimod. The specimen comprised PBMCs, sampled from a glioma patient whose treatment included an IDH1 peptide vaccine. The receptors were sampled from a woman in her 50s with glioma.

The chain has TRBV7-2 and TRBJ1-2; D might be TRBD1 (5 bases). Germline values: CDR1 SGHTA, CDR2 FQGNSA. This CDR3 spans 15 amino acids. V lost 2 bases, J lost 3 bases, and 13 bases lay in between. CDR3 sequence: CASSLLGTVDYGYTF. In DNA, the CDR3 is TGTGCCAGCAGCTTATTGGGGACGGTGGACTATGGCTACACCTTC. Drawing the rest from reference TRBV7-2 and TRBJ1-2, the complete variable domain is GAGVSQSPSNKVTEKGKDVELRCDPISGHTALYWYRQSLGQGLEFLIYFQGNSAPDKSGLPSDRFSAERTGGSVSTLTIQRTQQEDSAVYLCASSLLGTVDYGYTFGSGTRLTVV.

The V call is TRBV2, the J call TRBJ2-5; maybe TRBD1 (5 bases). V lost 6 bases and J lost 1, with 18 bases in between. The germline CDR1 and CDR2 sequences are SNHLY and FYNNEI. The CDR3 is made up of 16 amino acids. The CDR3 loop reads CASSSDTHPLQETQYF. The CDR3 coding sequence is TGTGCCAGCAGCTCGGACACCCACCCACTCCAAGAGACCCAGTACTTC.

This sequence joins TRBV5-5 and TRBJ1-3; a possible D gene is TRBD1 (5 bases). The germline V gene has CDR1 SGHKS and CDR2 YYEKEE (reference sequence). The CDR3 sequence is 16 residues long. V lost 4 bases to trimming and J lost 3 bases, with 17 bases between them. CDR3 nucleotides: TGTGCCAGCAGCGGGGTCAGGGCAGAAGGTGGAAACACCATATATTTT. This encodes CASSGVRAEGGNTIYF.

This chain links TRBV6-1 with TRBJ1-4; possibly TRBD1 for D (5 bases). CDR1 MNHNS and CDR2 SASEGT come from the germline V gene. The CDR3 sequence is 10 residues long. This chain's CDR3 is CEGTNEKLFF. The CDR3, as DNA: TGTGAGGGGACTAATGAAAAACTGTTTTTT.

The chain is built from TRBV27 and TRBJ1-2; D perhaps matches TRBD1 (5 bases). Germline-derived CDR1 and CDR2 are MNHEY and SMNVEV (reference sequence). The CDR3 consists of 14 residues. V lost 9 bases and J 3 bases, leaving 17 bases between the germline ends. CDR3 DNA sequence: TGTGCCAGTAGGGGAATAAGGGGAGACTATGGCTACACCTTC. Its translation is CASRGIRGDYGYTF.

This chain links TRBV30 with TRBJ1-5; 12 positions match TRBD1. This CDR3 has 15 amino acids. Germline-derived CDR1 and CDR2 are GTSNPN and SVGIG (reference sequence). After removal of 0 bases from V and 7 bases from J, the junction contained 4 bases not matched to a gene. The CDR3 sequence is CAWSVGTGGMQPQHF. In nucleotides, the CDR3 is TGTGCCTGGAGTGTAGGGACAGGGGGCATGCAGCCCCAGCATTTT.

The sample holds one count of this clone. CDR3 loop: CASSIGQGGDYGYTF. DNA for the CDR3: TGTGCCAGCAGTATAGGACAGGGCGGGGACTATGGCTACACCTTC. The rearrangement uses TRBV6-1 and TRBJ1-2, with 8 nucleotides matching TRBD1. CDR1 MNHNS and CDR2 SASEGT come from the germline V gene. The length of the CDR3 is 15 residues. V trimming: 5 bases; J trimming: 3 bases; junction bases outside the gene matches: 8.

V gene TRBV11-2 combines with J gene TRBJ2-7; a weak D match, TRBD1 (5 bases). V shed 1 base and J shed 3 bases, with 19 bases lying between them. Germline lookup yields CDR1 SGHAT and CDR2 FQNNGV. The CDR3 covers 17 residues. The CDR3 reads CASSLVVGWGTIYEQYF. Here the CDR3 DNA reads TGTGCCAGCAGCTTAGTTGTGGGATGGGGCACTATCTACGAGCAGTACTTC.

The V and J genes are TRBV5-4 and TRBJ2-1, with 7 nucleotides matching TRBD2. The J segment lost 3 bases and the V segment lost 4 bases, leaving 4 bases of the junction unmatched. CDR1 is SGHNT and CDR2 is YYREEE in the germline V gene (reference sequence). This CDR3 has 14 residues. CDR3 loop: CASSPSGIYNEQFF. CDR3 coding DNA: TGTGCCAGCAGCCCCAGCGGGATCTACAATGAGCAGTTCTTC. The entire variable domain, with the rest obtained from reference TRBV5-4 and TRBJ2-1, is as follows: ETGVTQSPTHLIKTRGQQVTLRCSSQSGHNTVSWYQQALGQGPQFIFQYYREEENGRGNFPPRFSGLQFPNYSSELNVNALELDDSALYLCASSPSGIYNEQFFGPGTRLTVL.

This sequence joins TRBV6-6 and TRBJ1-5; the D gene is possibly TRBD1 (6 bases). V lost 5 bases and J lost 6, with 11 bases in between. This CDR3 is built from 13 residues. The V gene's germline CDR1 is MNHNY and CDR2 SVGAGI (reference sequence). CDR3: CASSQWTVQPQHF. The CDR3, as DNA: TGTGCCAGCAGTCAATGGACAGTTCAGCCCCAGCATTTT.

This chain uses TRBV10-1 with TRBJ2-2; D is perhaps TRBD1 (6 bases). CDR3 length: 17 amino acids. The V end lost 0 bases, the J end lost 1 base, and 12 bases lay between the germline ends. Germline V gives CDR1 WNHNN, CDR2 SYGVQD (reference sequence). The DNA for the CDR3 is TGCGCCAGCAGTGAGTCGATGGGACACAAGAACACCGGGGAGCTGTTTTTT. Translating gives CASSESMGHKNTGELFF.

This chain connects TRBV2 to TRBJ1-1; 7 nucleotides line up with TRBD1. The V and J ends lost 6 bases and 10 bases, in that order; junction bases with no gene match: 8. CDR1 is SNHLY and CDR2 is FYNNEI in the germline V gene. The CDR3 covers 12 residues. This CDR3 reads CASRRDREGAFF. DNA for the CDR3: TGTGCCAGCAGGCGTGACAGGGAGGGAGCTTTCTTT.

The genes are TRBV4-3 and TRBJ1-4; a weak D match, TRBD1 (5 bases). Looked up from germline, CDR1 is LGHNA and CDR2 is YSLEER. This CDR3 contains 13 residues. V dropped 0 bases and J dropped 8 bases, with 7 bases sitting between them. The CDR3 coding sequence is TGCGCCAGCAGCCAAGATTGGGGCGAAAAACTGTTTTTT. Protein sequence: CASSQDWGEKLFF.

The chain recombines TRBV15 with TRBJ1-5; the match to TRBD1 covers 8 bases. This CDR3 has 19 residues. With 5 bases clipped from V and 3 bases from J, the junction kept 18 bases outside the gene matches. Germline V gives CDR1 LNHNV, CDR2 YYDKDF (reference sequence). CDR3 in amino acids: CATSGSRVFDRGLNQPQHF. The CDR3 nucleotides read TGTGCCACCAGCGGATCTCGGGTCTTCGACAGGGGACTCAATCAGCCCCAGCATTTT.

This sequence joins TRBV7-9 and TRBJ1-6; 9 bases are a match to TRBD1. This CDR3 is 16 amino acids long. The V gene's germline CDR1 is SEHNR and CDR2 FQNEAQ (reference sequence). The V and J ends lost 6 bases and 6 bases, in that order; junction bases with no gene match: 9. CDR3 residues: CASSRAGTGLNSPLHF. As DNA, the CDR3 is TGTGCCAGCAGTCGTGCCGGGACAGGGCTTAATTCACCCCTCCACTTT.

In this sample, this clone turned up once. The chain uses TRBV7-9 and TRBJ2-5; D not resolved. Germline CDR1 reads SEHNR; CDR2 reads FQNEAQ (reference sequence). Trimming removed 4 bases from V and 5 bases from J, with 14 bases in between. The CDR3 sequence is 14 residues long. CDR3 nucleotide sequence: TGTGCCAGCAGCTACTCAATTGTCCCCGAGACCCAGTACTTC. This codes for CASSYSIVPETQYF. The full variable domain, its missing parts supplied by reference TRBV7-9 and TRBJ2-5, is DTGVSQNPRHKITKRGQNVTFRCDPISEHNRLYWYRQTLGQGPEFLTYFQNEAQLEKSRLLSDRFSAERPKGSFSTLEIQRTEQGDSAMYLCASSYSIVPETQYFGPGTRLLVL.

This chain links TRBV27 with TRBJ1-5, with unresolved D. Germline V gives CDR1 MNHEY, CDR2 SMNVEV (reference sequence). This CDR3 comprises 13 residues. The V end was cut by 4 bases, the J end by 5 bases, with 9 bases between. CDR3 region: CASSSSRDQPQHF. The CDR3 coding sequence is TGTGCCAGCAGTTCGTCGAGGGATCAGCCCCAGCATTTT.

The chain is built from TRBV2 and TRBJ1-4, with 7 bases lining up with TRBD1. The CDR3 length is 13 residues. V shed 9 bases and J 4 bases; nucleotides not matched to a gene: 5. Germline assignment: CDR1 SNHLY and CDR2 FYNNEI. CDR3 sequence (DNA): TGTGCCAGACAGGGACAGAATAATGAAAAACTGTTTTTT. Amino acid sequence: CARQGQNNEKLFF.

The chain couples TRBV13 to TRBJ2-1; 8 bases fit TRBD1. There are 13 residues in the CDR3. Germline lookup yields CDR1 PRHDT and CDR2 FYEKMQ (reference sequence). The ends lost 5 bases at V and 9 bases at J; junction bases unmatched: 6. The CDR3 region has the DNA TGTGCCAGCAGCCCGACAGGGGCTGGTGAGCAGTTCTTC. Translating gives CASSPTGAGEQFF.

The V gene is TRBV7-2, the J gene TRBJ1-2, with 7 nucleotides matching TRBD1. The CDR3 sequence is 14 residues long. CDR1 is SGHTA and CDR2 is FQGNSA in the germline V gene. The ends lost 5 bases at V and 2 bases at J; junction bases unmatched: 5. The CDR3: CASSPRGGNYGYTF. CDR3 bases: TGTGCCAGCAGCCCGAGAGGGGGCAACTATGGCTACACCTTC. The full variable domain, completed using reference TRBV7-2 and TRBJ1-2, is GAGVSQSPSNKVTEKGKDVELRCDPISGHTALYWYRQSLGQGLEFLIYFQGNSAPDKSGLPSDRFSAERTGGSVSTLTIQRTQQEDSAVYLCASSPRGGNYGYTFGSGTRLTVV.

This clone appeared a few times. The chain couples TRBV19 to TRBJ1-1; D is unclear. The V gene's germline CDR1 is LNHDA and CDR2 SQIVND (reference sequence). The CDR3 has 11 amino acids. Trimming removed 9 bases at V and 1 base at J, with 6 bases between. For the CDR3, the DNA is TGTGCCAGCCGGGAGAACACTGAAGCTTTCTTT. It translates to CASRENTEAFF.

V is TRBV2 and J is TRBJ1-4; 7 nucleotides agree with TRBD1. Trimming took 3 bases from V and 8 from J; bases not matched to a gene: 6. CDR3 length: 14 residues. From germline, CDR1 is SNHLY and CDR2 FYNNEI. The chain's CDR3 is CASSDRDSFEKLFF. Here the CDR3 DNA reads TGTGCCAGCAGTGACCGGGACAGTTTCGAAAAACTGTTTTTT.

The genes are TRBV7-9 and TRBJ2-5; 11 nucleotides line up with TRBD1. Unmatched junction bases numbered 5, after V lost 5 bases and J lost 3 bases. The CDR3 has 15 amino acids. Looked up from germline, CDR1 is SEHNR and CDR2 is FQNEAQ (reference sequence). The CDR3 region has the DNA TGTGCCAGCAGCCCGGGGACAGGGGGGAAAGAGACCCAGTACTTC. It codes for CASSPGTGGKETQYF.